The 26 T cell receptor beta chains below were found in one sample sequenced in a study of graft-versus-host responses after intestinal transplantation (dated by TCRdb to 2020 to 2022). Their antigens are not known. The method behind the library was the immunoSEQ multiplex PCR assay. TCRdb provides this immuneACCESS table in a form limited to in-frame rearrangements. Some clones are lacking; in checked studies, under half of them reflect an unresolved V gene, and why the rest are absent is not known. Across this sample there are around 90,000 clones, with about 95% seen only once. In total, the top ten clones hold about 0.2% of the sample. The time point label corresponds to: cells obtained before transplantation from donor or recipient. The material was unstimulated CD4+ T cells sorted from spleen or lymph node cells, obtained before transplant. All receptors derive from a human donor who was the organ donor for an intestinal transplant.

This rearrangement joins TRBV11-3 to TRBJ2-3; D is tentatively TRBD1 or TRBD2 (6 bases each). Germline V gene sequence: CDR1 SGHNT, CDR2 YENEEA. V was shortened by 3 bases and J by 0 bases, with 13 bases between the two germline ends. This CDR3 is built from 16 residues. In nucleotides, the CDR3 is TGTGCCAGCAGCTTTGAGGGGGGCACTAGCACAGATACGCAGTATTTT. Translated: CASSFEGGTSTDTQYF.

The table lists this clone with a count of one. The chain is built from TRBV5-6 and TRBJ1-1, with 7 nucleotides matching TRBD1. V trimming: 5 bases; J trimming: 0 bases; junction bases outside the gene matches: 13. The CDR3 extends over 17 amino acids. Germline V gives CDR1 SGHDT, CDR2 YYEEEE. This CDR3 reads CASSLSPGTALNTEAFF. CDR3 nucleotide sequence: TGTGCCAGCAGTTTATCTCCCGGGACAGCCCTGAACACTGAAGCTTTCTTT.

This clone was counted a single time. The rearrangement joins TRBV6-1 to TRBJ2-5; a weak D match, TRBD1 (6 bases). With 4 bases removed from V and 5 bases from J, the gap between germline ends came to 17 bases. The germline V gene encodes CDR1 MNHNS and CDR2 SASEGT. CDR3 length: 15 amino acids. DNA for the CDR3: TGTGCCAGCAGTGGTTACAGGGTTGGTTGGGAGACCCAGTACTTC. Translated, it gives CASSGYRVGWETQYF.

The V call is TRBV6-5, the J call TRBJ1-4; no clear D. The germline V gene has CDR1 MNHEY and CDR2 SVGAGI. The CDR3 consists of 15 residues. The V and J ends lost 11 bases and 0 bases respectively, with 16 bases between them. As DNA, the CDR3 is TGTGCCTCCGAACGGAGCTTTACAACTAATGAAAAACTGTTTTTT. Translation gives CASERSFTTNEKLFF.

This rearrangement joins TRBV30 to TRBJ2-7, with 9 bases identical to TRBD2. J gave up 2 bases and V 3 bases, and 2 bases lay outside the gene matches. CDR1 and CDR2 (germline): GTSNPN, SVGIG (reference sequence). This CDR3 is built from 13 residues. This CDR3 reads CAWSPSGTYEQYF. The CDR3 nucleotides read TGTGCCTGGAGCCCTAGCGGGACCTACGAGCAGTACTTC.

The V call is TRBV27, the J call TRBJ2-2, with D perhaps given as TRBD1 or TRBD2 (5 bases each). Germline CDR1 reads MNHEY; CDR2 reads SMNVEV (reference sequence). The V end lost 8 bases, the J end lost 6 bases, and 13 bases lay between the germline ends. This CDR3 is 13 amino acids long. The CDR3 nucleotides are TGTGCCAGCCAAAGGGGAGTGGCCGGGGAGCTGTTTTTT. Amino acid sequence: CASQRGVAGELFF.

The rearrangement uses TRBV4-2 and TRBJ1-6, with no clear D. Trimming removed 6 bases from V and 5 bases from J, with 23 bases in between. The CDR3 length is 18 residues. Looked up from germline, CDR1 is LGHNA and CDR2 is YNFKEQ. Here the CDR3 reads CASSLDPQMPLHNSPLHF. CDR3 nucleotide sequence: TGTGCCAGCAGTCTGGACCCTCAGATGCCTCTGCATAATTCACCCCTCCACTTT.

V usage is TRBV6-1 and J usage is TRBJ2-3; a possible D gene is TRBD2 (6 bases). Germline lookup yields CDR1 MNHNS and CDR2 SASEGT. CDR3 size: 15 residues. Trimming shortened V by 6 bases and J by 6 bases, and 19 bases separated the two germline ends. CDR3 sequence (DNA): TGTGCCAGCAGACCCCCGGCGGGGCAACCGGATACGCAGTATTTT. It yields the protein CASRPPAGQPDTQYF.

The rearrangement joins TRBV5-1 to TRBJ1-4, with D unresolved. The germline V gene encodes CDR1 SGHRS and CDR2 YFSETQ. The ends were cut back, 0 bases at V and 2 bases at J, with 14 bases in the middle. There are 17 residues in the CDR3. The CDR3 sequence: CASSLGIEAQTNEKLFF. CDR3 DNA sequence: TGCGCCAGCAGCTTGGGCATCGAAGCGCAGACTAATGAAAAACTGTTTTTT. Variable domain in full (rest from reference TRBV5-1 and TRBJ1-4): KAGVTQTPRYLIKTRGQQVTLSCSPISGHRSVSWYQQTPGQGLQFLFEYFSETQRNKGNFPGRFSGRQFSNSRSEMNVSTLELGDSALYLCASSLGIEAQTNEKLFFGSGTQLSVL.

The CDR3 DNA follows: TGTGCCAGCAGCTTAAGAGGAACTAACTATGGCTACACCTTC. Translated, it gives CASSLRGTNYGYTF. The rearrangement links TRBV7-2 to TRBJ1-2; D gene uncertain. CDR1 is SGHTA and CDR2 is FQGNSA in the germline V gene. The CDR3 consists of 14 residues. V lost 2 bases and J lost 0, with 7 bases in between.

This chain connects TRBV18 to TRBJ1-5; D is undetermined. V gave up 6 bases and J gave up 0 bases, with 6 bases separating them. The germline V gene has CDR1 KGHSH and CDR2 LQKENI. The CDR3 consists of 13 residues. Here the CDR3 DNA reads TGTGCCAGCTCCTCTTCTAGCAATCAGCCCCAGCATTTT. Its translation: CASSSSSNQPQHF.

The CDR3 DNA reads as TGTGCCAGCAGCACCTTCGGGGGATATAATTCACCCCTCCACTTT. This translates into CASSTFGGYNSPLHF. The V gene is TRBV7-9, the J gene TRBJ1-6; D is possibly TRBD1 (5 bases). CDR1 and CDR2 from the germline V gene are SEHNR and FQNEAQ (reference sequence). The CDR3 is 15 residues long. The V end was cut by 5 bases, the J end by 4 bases, with 12 bases between.

This clone was observed a single time. J is TRBJ2-7 and V is TRBV28; D unresolved. V lost 3 bases and J lost 4, with 10 bases in between. This CDR3 comprises 13 residues. CDR1 is MDHEN, CDR2 SYDVKM, per germline. The DNA of the CDR3 is TGTGCCAGCAGTTTCCGGCAGACGTACGAGCAGTACTTC. Translation gives CASSFRQTYEQYF.

The chain links TRBV7-2 to TRBJ1-1; D not resolved. CDR3 length equals 15 residues. The germline gives CDR1 SGHTA, CDR2 FQGNSA. Trimming pared 4 bases from V and 6 bases from J, leaving 18 bases between. This CDR3 reads CASSSSKDRGAEAFF. The CDR3 coding sequence is TGTGCCAGCAGCTCTTCTAAGGACCGAGGCGCTGAAGCTTTCTTT.

This chain links TRBV28 with TRBJ2-4; weak D call: TRBD1 (6 bases). The germline V gene encodes CDR1 MDHEN and CDR2 SYDVKM. The CDR3 loop spans 14 amino acids. Trimming shortened V by 8 bases and J by 2 bases, and 13 bases separated the two germline ends. The CDR3 DNA is TGTGCCAGCTCGTACAGGGTGACCAAAAACATTCAGTACTTC. Residues: CASSYRVTKNIQYF.

The chain combines TRBV28 with TRBJ2-7, with TRBD2 as a possible D gene (6 bases). The V end lost 6 bases, the J end lost 2 bases, and 11 bases lay between the germline ends. The CDR3 length is 13 residues. Germline CDR1 MDHEN, CDR2 SYDVKM. The CDR3 bases are TGTGCCAGCAGGAGCGGGCCGGCCTACGAGCAGTACTTC. It is translated as CASRSGPAYEQYF.

J is TRBJ2-5 and V is TRBV29-1, with D uncertain. This CDR3 has 12 residues. Germline V gives CDR1 SQVTM, CDR2 ANQGSEA. Trimming left V 5 bases short and J 5 bases short, with 12 bases between. DNA of the CDR3: TGCAGCGTTATTGATTGGCGGGAGACCCAGTACTTC. Its translation is CSVIDWRETQYF.

The chain is built from TRBV7-3 and TRBJ2-1; 11 bases are shared with TRBD2. The CDR3 extends over 15 amino acids. V lost 5 bases and J lost 8; bases outside the gene matches: 8. Germline-derived CDR1 and CDR2 are SGHTA and FQGTGA. The CDR3 reads CASSPTSGGTYEQFF. The CDR3 DNA is TGTGCCAGCAGCCCCACTAGCGGGGGAACCTATGAGCAGTTCTTC.

The rearrangement joins TRBV4-3 to TRBJ2-1, with 8 bases fitting TRBD2. There are 15 residues in the CDR3. Germline values: CDR1 LGHNA, CDR2 YSLEER. V gave up 4 bases and J gave up 8 bases; unmatched junction bases: 10. The CDR3 region has the DNA TGCGCCAGCAGCCTCGAACTGCGGGGGGACTATGAGCAGTTCTTC. Amino acids: CASSLELRGDYEQFF.

This chain connects TRBV4-1 to TRBJ1-6, with D perhaps TRBD1 (6 bases). Trimming shortened V by 1 base and J by 6 bases, and 19 bases separated the two germline ends. This CDR3 contains 18 residues. Looked up from germline, CDR1 is MGHRA and CDR2 is YSYEKL. This CDR3 reads CASSQGGARGAGNSPLHF. CDR3 DNA sequence: TGCGCCAGCAGCCAAGGGGGGGCGCGAGGGGCGGGTAATTCACCCCTCCACTTT.

The gene calls are TRBV5-5 and TRBJ2-7; D is tentatively TRBD1 or TRBD2 (5 bases each). Germline CDR1 reads SGHKS; CDR2 reads YYEKEE (reference sequence). This CDR3 is 15 amino acids long. The V gene lost 4 bases and the J gene lost 2 bases, with 16 bases spanning the gap. In nucleotides, the CDR3 is TGTGCCAGCAGCCAAGTCCCGGGGCCAACCTACGAGCAGTACTTC. As protein: CASSQVPGPTYEQYF. The full variable domain, in which reference TRBV5-5 and TRBJ2-7 provide the parts outside the CDR3, is DAGVTQSPTHLIKTRGQQVTLRCSPISGHKSVSWYQQVLGQGPQFIFQYYEKEERGRGNFPDRFSARQFPNYSSELNVNALLLGDSALYLCASSQVPGPTYEQYFGPGTRLTVT.

This clone was seen just once. For the CDR3, the DNA is TGTGCCAGCAGCTTAGCGCAGGAGGGAAGCACTGAAGCTTTCTTT. Translating gives CASSLAQEGSTEAFF. The genes are TRBV7-9 and TRBJ1-1, with D hard to call. Germline CDR1 reads SEHNR; CDR2 reads FQNEAQ (reference sequence). V was pared by 0 bases and J by 4 bases, with 12 bases between. The CDR3 contains 15 residues.

The chain links TRBV15 to TRBJ1-5; possible D gene TRBD1, 5 bases. CDR3 length: 17 residues. Germline loops: CDR1 LNHNV, CDR2 YYDKDF (reference sequence). The ends were cut back, 3 bases at V and 3 bases at J, with 18 bases in the middle. This chain's CDR3 is CATSSRAGRGNNQPQHF. The CDR3, as DNA: TGTGCCACCAGCAGTCGCGCCGGTAGGGGTAACAATCAGCCCCAGCATTTT.

This rearrangement joins TRBV28 to TRBJ2-7; a possible D gene is TRBD1 (5 bases). The CDR3 runs to 16 residues. Germline CDR1 is MDHEN and CDR2 is SYDVKM. Trimming shortened V by 6 bases and J by 2 bases, and 20 bases separated the two germline ends. CDR3 nucleotides: TGTGCCAGCAGCCCCCCCACAGGTCGTCGAGCCTACGAGCAGTACTTC. This gives the protein CASSPPTGRRAYEQYF.

The chain employs TRBV7-9 and TRBJ1-3; no firm D call. V was clipped by 2 bases and J by 3 bases, with 17 bases between them. Looked up from germline, CDR1 is SEHNR and CDR2 is FQNEAQ (reference sequence). The CDR3 covers 17 residues. CDR3 DNA sequence: TGTGCCAGCAGCTTAAGTTCCCTTAGTACGGGTGGAAACACCATATATTTT. Translation: CASSLSSLSTGGNTIYF.

The chain combines TRBV7-6 with TRBJ2-2, with a possible D match to TRBD1 (6 bases). V lost 5 bases to trimming and J lost 6 bases, with 10 bases between them. The CDR3 runs 13 residues. CDR1 is SGHVS, CDR2 FNYEAQ, per germline. This CDR3 reads CASSAGVAGELFF. The CDR3 region has the DNA TGTGCCAGCAGCGCAGGGGTCGCCGGGGAGCTGTTTTTT. The whole variable domain, filled in from reference TRBV7-6 and TRBJ2-2, reads GAGVSQSPRYKVTKRGQDVALRCDPISGHVSLYWYRQALGQGPEFLTYFNYEAQQDKSGLPNDRFSAERPEGSISTLTIQRTEQRDSAMYRCASSAGVAGELFFGEGSRLTVL.